A selection of T cell receptor beta chains follows, all from one sample in a study of CD8 T cells in ankylosing spondylitis. TCRdb ran MiXCR on the 5' RACE reads and lists one entry per CDR3 protein. The sample holds approximately 220,000 distinct CDR3 sequences; about a quarter are singletons and the top ten take 6.6%. The sequenced sample consisted of blood, either unsorted or a sorted T cell fraction (not recorded which). The receptors stem from a male donor with ankylosing spondylitis or in good health (not recorded which). Each CDR3 is given with its conserved first and last residue. Each record gives: D gene, clone size, J gene, CDR3 length, V gene, CDR3 DNA, CDR3 protein. D genes are given only for firm matches. Only part of the rows carry a size: once, few, many, or a class if the clone is expanded.

D gene: TRBD1; clone size: many; J gene: TRBJ1-1; CDR3 length: 15; V gene: TRBV20-1; CDR3 DNA: TGCAGTGCGACTACAGGGGGTGGGGGGAACACTGAAGCTTTCTTT; CDR3 protein: CSATTGGGGNTEAFF
D gene: TRBD2; clone size: few; J gene: TRBJ2-1; CDR3 length: 19; V gene: TRBV6-2/TRBV6-3; CDR3 DNA: TGTGCCAGCAGTTATCCGGCAACTAGCGGGACCCAAAGTACAATGAAGCAGTTCTTC; CDR3 protein: CASSYPATSGTQSTMKQFF
D gene: TRBD2; clone size: NA; J gene: TRBJ2-2; CDR3 length: 18; V gene: TRBV15; CDR3 DNA: TGTGCCACCAGCAGAGCTCGGGCTAGCGGGAGGGGGACCGGGGAGCTGTTTTTT; CDR3 protein: CATSRARASGRGTGELFF
D gene: NA; clone size: NA; J gene: TRBJ2-6; CDR3 length: 17; V gene: TRBV18; CDR3 DNA: TGTGCCGGCTCACCTAACGGACAGCCCTCTGGGGCCAACGTCCTGACTTTC; CDR3 protein: CAGSPNGQPSGANVLTF
D gene: NA; clone size: many; J gene: TRBJ2-7; CDR3 length: 16; V gene: TRBV4-1; CDR3 DNA: TGCGCCAGCAGCCAAGATAGTGGACTGCCACTACGGGAGCAGTACTTC; CDR3 protein: CASSQDSGLPLREQYF
D gene: TRBD1; clone size: NA; J gene: TRBJ1-2; CDR3 length: 12; V gene: TRBV20-1; CDR3 DNA: TGCAGTGCTAGAGGGACAGGCTATGGCTACACCTTC; CDR3 protein: CSARGTGYGYTF
D gene: NA; clone size: many; J gene: TRBJ2-3; CDR3 length: 15; V gene: TRBV10-1; CDR3 DNA: TGCGCCAGCAGTGAGTCCAGGCGCAGCACAGATACGCAGTATTTT; CDR3 protein: CASSESRRSTDTQYF
D gene: TRBD2; clone size: many; J gene: TRBJ2-1; CDR3 length: 16; V gene: TRBV5-1; CDR3 DNA: TGCGCCAGCAGCTTGGCCCCGACTAGCGGGACGGGTGAGCAGTTCTTC; CDR3 protein: CASSLAPTSGTGEQFF
D gene: TRBD1; clone size: many; J gene: TRBJ2-1; CDR3 length: 15; V gene: TRBV5-1; CDR3 DNA: TGCGCCAGCAGCTCCGGGACAGGGGGCGGGAATGAGCAGTTCTTC; CDR3 protein: CASSSGTGGGNEQFF
D gene: NA; clone size: few; J gene: TRBJ2-7; CDR3 length: 12; V gene: TRBV29-1; CDR3 DNA: TGCAGCGTTCGGGGCCCAGCCTACGAGCAGTACTTC; CDR3 protein: CSVRGPAYEQYF
D gene: TRBD1; clone size: many; J gene: TRBJ2-7; CDR3 length: 15; V gene: TRBV9; CDR3 DNA: TGTGCCAGCAGCGTCGGACAGGGAAGGTCCTACGAGCAGTACTTC; CDR3 protein: CASSVGQGRSYEQYF
D gene: NA; clone size: many; J gene: TRBJ1-2; CDR3 length: 13; V gene: TRBV9; CDR3 DNA: TGTGCCAGCAGCGTAGAGAAAGGGGGTGGCTACACCTTC; CDR3 protein: CASSVEKGGGYTF
D gene: NA; clone size: many; J gene: TRBJ1-4; CDR3 length: 15; V gene: TRBV29-1; CDR3 DNA: TGCAGCGTTGCAAGCGGGGTCTCAACTAATGAAAAACTGTTTTTT; CDR3 protein: CSVASGVSTNEKLFF
D gene: NA; clone size: many; J gene: TRBJ2-2; CDR3 length: 13; V gene: TRBV5-1; CDR3 DNA: TGCGCCAGCAGGGCTACTAGCCCCGGGGAGCTGTTTTTT; CDR3 protein: CASRATSPGELFF
D gene: TRBD2; clone size: many; J gene: TRBJ2-1; CDR3 length: 21; V gene: TRBV28; CDR3 DNA: TGTGCCACAAACACCCCGTTCGGGACTAGCGGGGTTGAGAGCTCCTACAATGAGCAGTTCTTC; CDR3 protein: CATNTPFGTSGVESSYNEQFF
D gene: NA; clone size: few; J gene: TRBJ1-1; CDR3 length: 11; V gene: TRBV7-2; CDR3 DNA: TGTGCCAGCAGCTTAAACGGTGAAGCTTTCTTT; CDR3 protein: CASSLNGEAFF
D gene: NA; clone size: many; J gene: TRBJ2-4; CDR3 length: 15; V gene: TRBV18; CDR3 DNA: TGTGCCAGCTCACCAGTAAGCGGGCAGGGAAACATTCAGTACTTC; CDR3 protein: CASSPVSGQGNIQYF
D gene: NA; clone size: many; J gene: TRBJ1-1; CDR3 length: 15; V gene: TRBV5-1; CDR3 DNA: TGCGCCAGCAGCTCCACCGGGACAACGAACACTGAAGCTTTCTTT; CDR3 protein: CASSSTGTTNTEAFF
D gene: NA; clone size: many; J gene: TRBJ2-7; CDR3 length: 12; V gene: TRBV12-3/TRBV12-4; CDR3 DNA: TGTGCCAGCAGTAGCCAGGGTTTCGAGCAGTACTTC; CDR3 protein: CASSSQGFEQYF
D gene: TRBD1; clone size: NA; J gene: TRBJ2-3; CDR3 length: 15; V gene: TRBV20-1; CDR3 DNA: TGCAGTGCAGGAGAAAGGGAAGGGGGCACGGATACGCAGTATTTT; CDR3 protein: CSAGEREGGTDTQYF
D gene: NA; clone size: many; J gene: TRBJ1-1; CDR3 length: 10; V gene: TRBV5-1; CDR3 DNA: TGCGCCAGAGGGGGGACTGAAGCTTTCTTT; CDR3 protein: CARGGTEAFF
D gene: TRBD1; clone size: NA; J gene: TRBJ1-5; CDR3 length: 14; V gene: TRBV5-5; CDR3 DNA: TGTGCCAGCAGCCAAACAGGGGCCAATCAGCCCCAGCATTTT; CDR3 protein: CASSQTGANQPQHF
D gene: TRBD2; clone size: NA; J gene: TRBJ2-3; CDR3 length: 16; V gene: TRBV30; CDR3 DNA: TGTGCCTGGAGCCGCGGACTAGCGGGATCGGGAGATACGCAGTATTTT; CDR3 protein: CAWSRGLAGSGDTQYF
D gene: TRBD2; clone size: once; J gene: TRBJ2-7; CDR3 length: 15; V gene: TRBV6-2/TRBV6-3; CDR3 DNA: TGTGCCAGCAGAGACACTAGCGGGAGAGCTTACGAGCAGTACTTC; CDR3 protein: CASRDTSGRAYEQYF
D gene: TRBD2; clone size: many; J gene: TRBJ2-1; CDR3 length: 15; V gene: TRBV14; CDR3 DNA: TGTGCCAGCAGCCCTAGCGGGAGAAAATTCAATGAGCAGTTCTTC; CDR3 protein: CASSPSGRKFNEQFF
D gene: NA; clone size: NA; J gene: TRBJ2-3; CDR3 length: 12; V gene: TRBV20-1; CDR3 DNA: TGCAGTGCTATGTCCCACACAGATACGCAGTATTTT; CDR3 protein: CSAMSHTDTQYF
D gene: NA; clone size: NA; J gene: TRBJ2-6; CDR3 length: 15; V gene: TRBV12-3/TRBV12-4; CDR3 DNA: TGTGCCAGCAGTTTTTGGGACTCTGGGGCCAACGTCCTGACTTTC; CDR3 protein: CASSFWDSGANVLTF
D gene: NA; clone size: NA; J gene: TRBJ2-1; CDR3 length: 14; V gene: TRBV4-3; CDR3 DNA: TGCGCCAGCAGCCAAGAGTGGCAGCGGAATGAGCAGTTCTTC; CDR3 protein: CASSQEWQRNEQFF
D gene: NA; clone size: few; J gene: TRBJ2-5; CDR3 length: 13; V gene: TRBV20-1; CDR3 DNA: TGCAGTGCTAGAGATCCAGGACAAGAGACCCAGTACTTC; CDR3 protein: CSARDPGQETQYF
D gene: NA; clone size: many; J gene: TRBJ2-4; CDR3 length: 12; V gene: TRBV7-8; CDR3 DNA: TGTGCCAGCAGCTCACCAGGAAACATTCAGTACTTC; CDR3 protein: CASSSPGNIQYF
D gene: NA; clone size: many; J gene: TRBJ2-7; CDR3 length: 16; V gene: TRBV20-1; CDR3 DNA: TGCAGTGCTAGAGTAGGGACCAGCGGTAGAACCTACGAGCAGTACTTC; CDR3 protein: CSARVGTSGRTYEQYF
D gene: NA; clone size: NA; J gene: TRBJ2-7; CDR3 length: 16; V gene: TRBV5-6; CDR3 DNA: TGTGCCAGCAGCTCGTGGGGAAGGGGCGGCAACTACGAGCAGTACTTC; CDR3 protein: CASSSWGRGGNYEQYF
D gene: NA; clone size: many; J gene: TRBJ1-2; CDR3 length: 13; V gene: TRBV10-3; CDR3 DNA: TGTGCCATCAGTGAGTGGCGGAGCTATGGCTACACCTTC; CDR3 protein: CAISEWRSYGYTF
D gene: NA; clone size: many; J gene: TRBJ2-7; CDR3 length: 14; V gene: TRBV10-3; CDR3 DNA: TGTGCCATCAGTGATGGGGGGCGAGGGTACGAGCAGTACTTC; CDR3 protein: CAISDGGRGYEQYF
D gene: NA; clone size: few; J gene: TRBJ2-2; CDR3 length: 18; V gene: TRBV7-8; CDR3 DNA: TGTGCCAGCAGCCCTAGCCCCGTGGGAACAGGGAACACCGGGGAGCTGTTTTTT; CDR3 protein: CASSPSPVGTGNTGELFF
D gene: NA; clone size: NA; J gene: TRBJ2-2; CDR3 length: 14; V gene: TRBV29-1; CDR3 DNA: TGCAGCGTGTCCGACAGAGCCGGCACCGGGGAGCTGTTTTTT; CDR3 protein: CSVSDRAGTGELFF
D gene: NA; clone size: NA; J gene: TRBJ1-1; CDR3 length: 14; V gene: TRBV20-1; CDR3 DNA: TGCAGTGCTAGAGATCGACGGGGCGTTGCTGAAGCTTTCTTT; CDR3 protein: CSARDRRGVAEAFF
D gene: TRBD2; clone size: NA; J gene: TRBJ2-1; CDR3 length: 16; V gene: TRBV9; CDR3 DNA: TGTGCCAGCAGCGTTGACCTAGCGGGAGGATACAATGAGCAGTTCTTC; CDR3 protein: CASSVDLAGGYNEQFF
D gene: NA; clone size: many; J gene: TRBJ1-1; CDR3 length: 12; V gene: TRBV20-1; CDR3 DNA: TGCAGTGCCACTGAGGGGAACACTGAAGCTTTCTTT; CDR3 protein: CSATEGNTEAFF
D gene: TRBD1; clone size: few; J gene: TRBJ2-3; CDR3 length: 14; V gene: TRBV18; CDR3 DNA: TGTGCCAGCTCTTCCACGCAGGGGGCAGATACGCAGTATTTT; CDR3 protein: CASSSTQGADTQYF
D gene: NA; clone size: many; J gene: TRBJ2-2; CDR3 length: 13; V gene: TRBV29-1; CDR3 DNA: TGCAGCGTAGGACAGCCGAACACCGGGGAGCTGTTTTTT; CDR3 protein: CSVGQPNTGELFF
D gene: NA; clone size: NA; J gene: TRBJ2-7; CDR3 length: 15; V gene: TRBV21-1; CDR3 DNA: TGTGCCAGCAGCAAATTGCGCAGGGGGTCGTACGAGCAGTACTTC; CDR3 protein: CASSKLRRGSYEQYF
D gene: TRBD1; clone size: NA; J gene: TRBJ1-1; CDR3 length: 15; V gene: TRBV20-1; CDR3 DNA: TGCAGTGCTAGAGAAGGCGGCAGGGGGGACACTGAAGCTTTCTTT; CDR3 protein: CSAREGGRGDTEAFF
D gene: NA; clone size: NA; J gene: TRBJ1-1; CDR3 length: 14; V gene: TRBV10-3; CDR3 DNA: TGTGCCACCAGATTTGAGGTTCAGAACACTGAAGCTTTCTTT; CDR3 protein: CATRFEVQNTEAFF
D gene: NA; clone size: NA; J gene: TRBJ2-3; CDR3 length: 16; V gene: TRBV15; CDR3 DNA: TGTGCCACCAGCAGAGGGGGGGCGGTGTACACAGATACGCAGTATTTT; CDR3 protein: CATSRGGAVYTDTQYF
D gene: NA; clone size: once; J gene: TRBJ2-2; CDR3 length: 17; V gene: TRBV5-1; CDR3 DNA: TGCGCCAGCAGAGCGGGACAGCGGAGCCTTAACACCGGGGAGCTGTTTTTT; CDR3 protein: CASRAGQRSLNTGELFF
D gene: TRBD2; clone size: many; J gene: TRBJ2-1; CDR3 length: 16; V gene: TRBV10-3; CDR3 DNA: TGTGCCATCAGTGAGACGGGAGGTTCCTACTACAATGAGCAGTTCTTC; CDR3 protein: CAISETGGSYYNEQFF
D gene: NA; clone size: NA; J gene: TRBJ1-4; CDR3 length: 16; V gene: TRBV20-1; CDR3 DNA: TGCAGTGCTAGAGGTTGGAACACAGGGCACAACGAAAAACTGTTTTTT; CDR3 protein: CSARGWNTGHNEKLFF
D gene: TRBD2; clone size: many; J gene: TRBJ2-2; CDR3 length: 19; V gene: TRBV4-1; CDR3 DNA: TGCGCCAGCAGCCAAGAGGGGACTAGCGTGCCTACGAACACCGGGGAGCTGTTTTTT; CDR3 protein: CASSQEGTSVPTNTGELFF
D gene: TRBD2; clone size: NA; J gene: TRBJ2-7; CDR3 length: 16; V gene: TRBV2; CDR3 DNA: TGTGCCAGCAGGATAAACCCACTAGCGGGAGCTGGCGAGCAGTACTTC; CDR3 protein: CASRINPLAGAGEQYF
D gene: TRBD1; clone size: NA; J gene: TRBJ2-2; CDR3 length: 17; V gene: TRBV7-2; CDR3 DNA: TGTGCCAGCAGGACACAGGGGGCCCGACGGTATACCGGGGAGCTGTTTTTT; CDR3 protein: CASRTQGARRYTGELFF
D gene: NA; clone size: many; J gene: TRBJ1-1; CDR3 length: 11; V gene: TRBV7-9; CDR3 DNA: TGTGCCAGCAGCTTAGAGACTGAAGCTTTCTTT; CDR3 protein: CASSLETEAFF
D gene: NA; clone size: few; J gene: TRBJ2-2; CDR3 length: 15; V gene: TRBV20-1; CDR3 DNA: TGCAGTGCCACGGGGAGACTATTGGCCACCGGGGAGCTGTTTTTT; CDR3 protein: CSATGRLLATGELFF
D gene: NA; clone size: many; J gene: TRBJ1-2; CDR3 length: 12; V gene: TRBV18; CDR3 DNA: TGTGCCAGCTCACTTCGGGAGTATGGCTACACCTTC; CDR3 protein: CASSLREYGYTF
D gene: TRBD1; clone size: many; J gene: TRBJ1-5; CDR3 length: 15; V gene: TRBV27; CDR3 DNA: TGTGCCAGCAGTCCGCAGACAGGGTTCAGTCAGCCCCAGCATTTT; CDR3 protein: CASSPQTGFSQPQHF